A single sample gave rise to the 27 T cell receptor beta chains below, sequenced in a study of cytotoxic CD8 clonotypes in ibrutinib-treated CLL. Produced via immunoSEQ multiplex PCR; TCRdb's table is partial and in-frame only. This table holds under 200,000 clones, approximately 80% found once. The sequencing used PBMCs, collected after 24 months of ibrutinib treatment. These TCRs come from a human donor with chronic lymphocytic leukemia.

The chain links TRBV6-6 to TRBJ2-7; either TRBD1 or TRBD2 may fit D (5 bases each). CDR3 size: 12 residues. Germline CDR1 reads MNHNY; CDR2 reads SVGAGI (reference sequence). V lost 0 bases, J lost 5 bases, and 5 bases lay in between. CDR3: CASSYSGDEQYF. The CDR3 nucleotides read TGTGCCAGCAGTTACTCGGGGGACGAGCAGTACTTC.

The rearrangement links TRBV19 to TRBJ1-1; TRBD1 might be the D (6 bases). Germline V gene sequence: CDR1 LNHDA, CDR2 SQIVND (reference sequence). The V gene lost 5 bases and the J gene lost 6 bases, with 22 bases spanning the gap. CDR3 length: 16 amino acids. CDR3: CASSLRGGYERAEAFF. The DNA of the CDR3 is TGTGCCAGTAGTCTGAGAGGGGGATATGAACGGGCTGAAGCTTTCTTT.

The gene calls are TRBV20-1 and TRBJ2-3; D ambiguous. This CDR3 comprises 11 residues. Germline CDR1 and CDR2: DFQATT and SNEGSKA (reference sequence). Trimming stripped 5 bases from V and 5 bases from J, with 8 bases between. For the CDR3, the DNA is TGCAGTGCTGCAGTGGGAGATACGCAGTATTTT. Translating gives CSAAVGDTQYF.

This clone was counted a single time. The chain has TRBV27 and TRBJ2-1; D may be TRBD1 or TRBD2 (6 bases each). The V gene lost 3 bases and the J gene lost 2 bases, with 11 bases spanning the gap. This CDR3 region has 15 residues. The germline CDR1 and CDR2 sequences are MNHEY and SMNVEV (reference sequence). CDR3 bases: TGTGCCAGCAGTTTTGGAGGGGGGACCTACAATGAGCAGTTCTTC. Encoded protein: CASSFGGGTYNEQFF.

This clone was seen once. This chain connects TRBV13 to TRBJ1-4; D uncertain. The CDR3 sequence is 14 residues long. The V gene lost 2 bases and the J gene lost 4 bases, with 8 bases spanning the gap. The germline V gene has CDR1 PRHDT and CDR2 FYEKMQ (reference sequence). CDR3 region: CASSLRTLNEKLFF. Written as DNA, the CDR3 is TGTGCCAGCAGCTTAAGGACGCTTAATGAAAAACTGTTTTTT.

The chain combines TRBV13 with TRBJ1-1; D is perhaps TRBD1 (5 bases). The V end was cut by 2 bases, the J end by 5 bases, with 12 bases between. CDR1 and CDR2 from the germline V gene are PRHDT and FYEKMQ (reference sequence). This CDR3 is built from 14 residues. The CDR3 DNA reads TGTGCCAGCAGCTTATCCCCCAAGGGGACTGAAGCTTTCTTT. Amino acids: CASSLSPKGTEAFF.

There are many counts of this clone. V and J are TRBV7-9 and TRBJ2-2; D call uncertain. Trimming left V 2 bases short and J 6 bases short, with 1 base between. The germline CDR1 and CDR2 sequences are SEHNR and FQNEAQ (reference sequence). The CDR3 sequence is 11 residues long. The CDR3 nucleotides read TGTGCCAGCAGCTTATCCGGGGAGCTGTTTTTT. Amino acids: CASSLSGELFF.

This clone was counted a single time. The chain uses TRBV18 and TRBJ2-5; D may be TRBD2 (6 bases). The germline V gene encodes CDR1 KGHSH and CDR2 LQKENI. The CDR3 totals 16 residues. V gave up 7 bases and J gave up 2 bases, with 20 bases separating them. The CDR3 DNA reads TGTGCCAGCTGTCGGAGGGAAGGGCCTACACAAGAGACCCAGTACTTC. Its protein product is CASCRREGPTQETQYF.

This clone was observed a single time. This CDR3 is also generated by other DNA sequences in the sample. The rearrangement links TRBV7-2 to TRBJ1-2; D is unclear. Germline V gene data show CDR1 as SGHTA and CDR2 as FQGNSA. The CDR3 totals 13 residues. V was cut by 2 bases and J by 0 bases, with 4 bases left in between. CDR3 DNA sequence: TGTGCCAGCAGCTTACAGGCTAACTATGGCTACACCTTC. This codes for CASSLQANYGYTF.

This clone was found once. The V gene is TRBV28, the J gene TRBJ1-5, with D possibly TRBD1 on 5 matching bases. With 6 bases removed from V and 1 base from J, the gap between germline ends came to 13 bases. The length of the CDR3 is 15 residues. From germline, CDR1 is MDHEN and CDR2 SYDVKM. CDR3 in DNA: TGTGCCAGCAGGGGGGGTGGTGGCAGCAATCAGCCCCAGCATTTT. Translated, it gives CASRGGGGSNQPQHF.

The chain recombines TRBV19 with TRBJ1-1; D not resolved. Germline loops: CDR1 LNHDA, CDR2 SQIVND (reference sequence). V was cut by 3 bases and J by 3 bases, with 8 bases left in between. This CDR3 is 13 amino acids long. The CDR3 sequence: CASSILKHTEAFF. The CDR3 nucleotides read TGTGCCAGTAGTATTCTGAAACACACTGAAGCTTTCTTT.

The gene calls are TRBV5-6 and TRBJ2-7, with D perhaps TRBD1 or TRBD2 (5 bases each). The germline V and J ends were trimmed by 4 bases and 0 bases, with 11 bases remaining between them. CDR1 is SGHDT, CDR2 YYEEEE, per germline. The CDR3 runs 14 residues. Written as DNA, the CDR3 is TGTGCCAGCAGCCCGGGACGCTTCTCCTACGAGCAGTACTTC. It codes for CASSPGRFSYEQYF.

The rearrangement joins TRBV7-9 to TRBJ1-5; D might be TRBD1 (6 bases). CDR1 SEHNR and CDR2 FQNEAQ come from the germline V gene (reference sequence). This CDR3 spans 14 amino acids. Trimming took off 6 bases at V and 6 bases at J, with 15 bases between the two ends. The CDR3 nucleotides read TGTGCCAGCAGTCAACAGGGAGGCGGTCAGCCCCAGCATTTT. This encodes CASSQQGGGQPQHF.

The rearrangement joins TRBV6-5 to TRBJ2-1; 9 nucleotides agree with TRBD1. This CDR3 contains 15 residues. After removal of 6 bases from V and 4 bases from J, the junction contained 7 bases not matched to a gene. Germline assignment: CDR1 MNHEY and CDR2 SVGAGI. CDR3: CASSDDRGSYNEQFF. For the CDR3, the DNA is TGTGCCAGCAGCGATGACAGGGGGAGTTACAATGAGCAGTTCTTC.

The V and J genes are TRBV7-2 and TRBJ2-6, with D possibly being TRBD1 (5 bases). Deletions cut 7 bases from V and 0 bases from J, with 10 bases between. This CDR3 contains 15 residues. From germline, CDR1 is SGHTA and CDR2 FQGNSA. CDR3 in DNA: TGTGCCAGCACCCGACAGAACTCTGGGGCCAACGTCCTGACTTTC. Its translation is CASTRQNSGANVLTF.

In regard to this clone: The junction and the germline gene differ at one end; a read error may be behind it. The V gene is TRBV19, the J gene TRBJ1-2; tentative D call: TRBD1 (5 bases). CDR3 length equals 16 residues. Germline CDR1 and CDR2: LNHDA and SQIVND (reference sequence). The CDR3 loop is CASHRSGTDGYYDYTF. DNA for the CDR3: TGTGCCAGTCACCGGTCTGGGACGGACGGCTACTATGACTACACCTTC.

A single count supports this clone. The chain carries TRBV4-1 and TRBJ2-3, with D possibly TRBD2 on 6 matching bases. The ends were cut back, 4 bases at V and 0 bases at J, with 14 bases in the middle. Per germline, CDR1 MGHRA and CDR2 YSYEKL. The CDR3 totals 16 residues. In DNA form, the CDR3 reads TGCGCCAGCAGCCCGTGGCGAGGGACTAGCACAGATACGCAGTATTTT. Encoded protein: CASSPWRGTSTDTQYF.

CDR3 residues: CASSLKDQPQHF. CDR3 in DNA: TGTGCCAGCAGCTTAAAGGATCAGCCCCAGCATTTT. The chain is built from TRBV7-2 and TRBJ1-5; D not certain. V lost 2 bases and J lost 5, with 4 bases in between. CDR1 and CDR2 from the germline V gene are SGHTA and FQGNSA. This CDR3 spans 12 amino acids.

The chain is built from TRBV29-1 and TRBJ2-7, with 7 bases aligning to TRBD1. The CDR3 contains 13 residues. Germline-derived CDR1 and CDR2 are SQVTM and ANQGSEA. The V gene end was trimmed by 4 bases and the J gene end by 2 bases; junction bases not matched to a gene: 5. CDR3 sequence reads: CSVVRGQTYEQYF. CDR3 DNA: TGCAGCGTTGTTAGGGGACAGACCTACGAGCAGTACTTC.

In DNA, the CDR3 is TGTGCCAGCAGACGCACCCGGGCTAGCGGGAGCCCTGATACGCAGTATTTT. This codes for CASRRTRASGSPDTQYF. The chain uses TRBV27 and TRBJ2-3; TRBD2 matches 10 bases. Germline V gene sequence: CDR1 MNHEY, CDR2 SMNVEV (reference sequence). The CDR3 is made up of 17 amino acids. Trimming cost V 6 bases and J 6 bases; bases outside gene matches: 15.

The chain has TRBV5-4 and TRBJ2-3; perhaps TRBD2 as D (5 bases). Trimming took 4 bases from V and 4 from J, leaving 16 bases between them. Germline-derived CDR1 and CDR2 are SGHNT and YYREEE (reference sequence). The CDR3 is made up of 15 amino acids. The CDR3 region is CASSLPVRGSDTQYF. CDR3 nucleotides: TGTGCCAGCAGCCTGCCGGTTCGGGGTTCAGATACGCAGTATTTT.

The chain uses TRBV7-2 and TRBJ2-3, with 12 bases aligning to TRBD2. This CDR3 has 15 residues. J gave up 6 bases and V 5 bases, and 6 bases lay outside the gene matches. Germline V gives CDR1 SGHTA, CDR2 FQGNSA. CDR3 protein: CASSQTSGGGDTQYF. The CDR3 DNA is TGTGCCAGCAGCCAGACTAGCGGGGGCGGGGATACGCAGTATTTT.

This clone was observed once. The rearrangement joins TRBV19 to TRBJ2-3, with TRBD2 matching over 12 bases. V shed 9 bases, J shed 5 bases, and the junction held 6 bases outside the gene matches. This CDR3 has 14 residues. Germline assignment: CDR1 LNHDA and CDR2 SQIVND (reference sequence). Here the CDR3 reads CASRLAGAQDTQYF. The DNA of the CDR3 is TGTGCCAGCCGACTAGCGGGAGCTCAAGATACGCAGTATTTT.

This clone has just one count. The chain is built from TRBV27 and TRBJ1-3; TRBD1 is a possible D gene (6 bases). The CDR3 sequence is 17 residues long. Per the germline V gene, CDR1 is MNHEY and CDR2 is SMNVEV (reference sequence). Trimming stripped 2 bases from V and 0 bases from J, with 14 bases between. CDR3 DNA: TGTGCCAGCAGTTTAGGTCGCGAGGGGGGCTCTGGAAACACCATATATTTT. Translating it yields CASSLGREGGSGNTIYF.

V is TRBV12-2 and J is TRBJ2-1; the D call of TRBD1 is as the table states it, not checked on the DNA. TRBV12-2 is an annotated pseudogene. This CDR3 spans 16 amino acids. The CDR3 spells CASRLGDRVRGNEQFF. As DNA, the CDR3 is TGTGCAAGTCGCTTAGGGGACAGGGTTAGGGGCAATGAGCAGTTCTTC.

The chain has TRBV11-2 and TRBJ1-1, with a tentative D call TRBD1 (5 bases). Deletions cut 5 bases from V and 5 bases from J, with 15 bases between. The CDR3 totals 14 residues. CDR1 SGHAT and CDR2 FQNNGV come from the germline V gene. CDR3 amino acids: CASSPGRGRTEAFF. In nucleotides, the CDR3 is TGTGCCAGCAGCCCAGGGCGGGGCCGGACTGAAGCTTTCTTT.

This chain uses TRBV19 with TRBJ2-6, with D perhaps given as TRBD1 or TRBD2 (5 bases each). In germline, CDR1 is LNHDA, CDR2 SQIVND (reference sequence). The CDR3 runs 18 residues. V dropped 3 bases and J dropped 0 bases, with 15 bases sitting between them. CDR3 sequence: CASSMGGRGPSGANVLTF. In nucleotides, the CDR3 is TGTGCCAGTAGTATGGGTGGCCGGGGACCCTCTGGGGCCAACGTCCTGACTTTC.